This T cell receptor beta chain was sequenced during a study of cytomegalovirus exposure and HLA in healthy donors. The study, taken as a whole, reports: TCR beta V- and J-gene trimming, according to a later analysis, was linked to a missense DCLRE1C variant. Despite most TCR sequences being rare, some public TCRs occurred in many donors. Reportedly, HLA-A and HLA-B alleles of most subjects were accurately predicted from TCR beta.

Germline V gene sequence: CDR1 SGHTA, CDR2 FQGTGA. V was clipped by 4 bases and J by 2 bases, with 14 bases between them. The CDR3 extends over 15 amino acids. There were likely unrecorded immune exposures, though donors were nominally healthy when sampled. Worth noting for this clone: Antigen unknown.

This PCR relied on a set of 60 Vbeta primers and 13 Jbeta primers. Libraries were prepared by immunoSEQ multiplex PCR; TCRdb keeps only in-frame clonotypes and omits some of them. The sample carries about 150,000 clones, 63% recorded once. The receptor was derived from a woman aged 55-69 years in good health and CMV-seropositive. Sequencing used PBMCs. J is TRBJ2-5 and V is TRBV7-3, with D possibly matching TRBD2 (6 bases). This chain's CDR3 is CASSYNPGRQETQYF. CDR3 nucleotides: TGTGCCAGCAGCTATAACCCGGGGAGGCAAGAGACCCAGTACTTC.